This TCR beta chain emerged from a study of control samples from healthy donors and cancer patients. In the case of this clone: The same CDR3 also results from other DNA sequences found in this sample.

The CDR3 consists of 13 residues. From germline, CDR1 is SGDLS and CDR2 YYNGEE. Between the trimmed V and J ends, which lost 1 base and 0 bases, there was a span of 3 bases. Profiling relied on immunoSEQ multiplex PCR, and the TCRdb table lists in-frame clones only, not all of them. The sample carries over 150,000 clones, around 94% recorded once. Sequencing used PBMCs. This TCR was recovered from a man aged 60-69 years with colorectal cancer. The chain combines TRBV9 with TRBJ2-3; D unclear. For the CDR3, the DNA is TGTGCCAGCAGCGTAACGAGCACAGATACGCAGTATTTT. Encoded protein: CASSVTSTDTQYF.